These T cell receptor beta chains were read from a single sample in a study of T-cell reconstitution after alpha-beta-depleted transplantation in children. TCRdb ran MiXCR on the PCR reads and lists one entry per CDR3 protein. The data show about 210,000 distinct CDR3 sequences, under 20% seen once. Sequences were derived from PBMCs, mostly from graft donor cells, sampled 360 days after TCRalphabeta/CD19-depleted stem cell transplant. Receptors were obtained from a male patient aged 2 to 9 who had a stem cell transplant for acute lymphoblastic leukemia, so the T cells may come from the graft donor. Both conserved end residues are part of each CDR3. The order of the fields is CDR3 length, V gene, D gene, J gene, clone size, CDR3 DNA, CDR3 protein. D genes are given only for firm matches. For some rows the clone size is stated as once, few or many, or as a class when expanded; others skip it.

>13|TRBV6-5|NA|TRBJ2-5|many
TGTGCCAGCAGTTCCCAGGGTCTCGAGACCCAGTACTTC
CASSSQGLETQYF
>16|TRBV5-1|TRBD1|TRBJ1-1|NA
TGCGCCAGCAGCCCAGGACAGGGCTGGGCTATGCCTGAAGCTTTCTTT
CASSPGQGWAMPEAFF
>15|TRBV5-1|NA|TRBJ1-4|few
TGCGCCAGCAGCTTGGATGGGGCCCGGAATGAAAAACTGTTTTTT
CASSLDGARNEKLFF
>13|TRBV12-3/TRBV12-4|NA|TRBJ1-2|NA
TGTGCCAGCAGTTTGGGGGAGGACTATGGCTACACCTTC
CASSLGEDYGYTF
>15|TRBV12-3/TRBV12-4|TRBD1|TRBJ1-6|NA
TGTGCCAGCAGTGGGAGTGGGACAGGGAATTCACCCCTCCACTTT
CASSGSGTGNSPLHF
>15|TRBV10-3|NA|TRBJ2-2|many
TGTGCCATCACCTCCGGGACAACGAACACCGGGGAGCTGTTTTTT
CAITSGTTNTGELFF
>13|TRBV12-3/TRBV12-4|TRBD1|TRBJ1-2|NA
TGTGCCAGCAGTGGACAGGGGGCGGTTGGCTACACCTTC
CASSGQGAVGYTF
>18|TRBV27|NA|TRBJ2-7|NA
TGTGCCAGCAGAGGGCCACTCAGAGACAGACACTACTCCTACGAGCAGTACTTC
CASRGPLRDRHYSYEQYF
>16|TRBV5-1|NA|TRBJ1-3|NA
TGCGCCAGCAGCTTGGCGGGGACCTCCTCTGGAAACACCATATATTTT
CASSLAGTSSGNTIYF
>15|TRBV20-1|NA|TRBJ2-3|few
TGCAGTGCTAGATTCATACAGGCCCGCACAGATACGCAGTATTTT
CSARFIQARTDTQYF
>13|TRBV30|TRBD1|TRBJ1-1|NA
TGTGCCTGGAGTGTAGACAGGGACACTGAAGCTTTCTTT
CAWSVDRDTEAFF
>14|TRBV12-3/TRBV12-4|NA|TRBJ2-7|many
TGTGCCAGCAGTTACACGGGAACGGACTACGAGCAGTACTTC
CASSYTGTDYEQYF
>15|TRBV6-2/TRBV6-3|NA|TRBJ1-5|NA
TGTGCCAGCAGTTACGCGGGCACTAGCAATCAGCCCCAGCATTTT
CASSYAGTSNQPQHF
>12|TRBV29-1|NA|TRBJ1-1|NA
TGCAGCGTCGCCCAGGTCACCACTGAAGCTTTCTTT
CSVAQVTTEAFF
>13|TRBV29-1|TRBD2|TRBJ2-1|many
TGCAGCGGACGACTAGCGGGGTTCTATGAGCAGTTCTTC
CSGRLAGFYEQFF
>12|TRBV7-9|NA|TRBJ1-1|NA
TGTGCCAGCAGCCCGAAGAACACTGAAGCTTTCTTT
CASSPKNTEAFF
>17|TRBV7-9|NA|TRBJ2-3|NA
TGTGCCAGCAGCTTAAGTGACGGACTTAGCCTCACAGATACGCAGTATTTT
CASSLSDGLSLTDTQYF
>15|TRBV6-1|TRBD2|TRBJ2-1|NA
TGTGCCAGCACCCTGCGGGGGAAGGACTACAATGAGCAGTTCTTC
CASTLRGKDYNEQFF
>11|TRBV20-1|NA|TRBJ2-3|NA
TGCAGTGCTAGACACACAGATACGCAGTATTTT
CSARHTDTQYF
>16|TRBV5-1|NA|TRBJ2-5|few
TGCGCCAGCAGCTTGGCCCCGAAGGGGGGGGCAGAGACCCAGTACTTC
CASSLAPKGGAETQYF
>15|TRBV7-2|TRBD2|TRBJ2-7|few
TGTGCCAGCAGCGAATCTAGCGGGAGTTTCTACGAGCAGTACTTC
CASSESSGSFYEQYF
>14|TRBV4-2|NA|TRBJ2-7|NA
TGTGCCAGCAGCCAAGGGGCGGAAGTCTACGAGCAGTACTTC
CASSQGAEVYEQYF
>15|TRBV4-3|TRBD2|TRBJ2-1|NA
TGCGCCAGCAGCCAAATAGCGGGGGGGTACAATGAGCAGTTCTTC
CASSQIAGGYNEQFF
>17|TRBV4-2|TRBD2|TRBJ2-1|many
TGTGCCAGCAGCCAGACCCCCATAGCGGGGGATGGGAATGAGCAGTTCTTC
CASSQTPIAGDGNEQFF
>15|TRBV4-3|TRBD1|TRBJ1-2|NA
TGCGCCAGCAGCCAAGATGGGGACAGCATCTATGGCTACACCTTC
CASSQDGDSIYGYTF
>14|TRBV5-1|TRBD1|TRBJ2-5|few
TGCGCCAGCAGCGCTGGACAGGGTCGAGAGACCCAGTACTTC
CASSAGQGRETQYF
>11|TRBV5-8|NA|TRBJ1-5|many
TGTGCCAGCAGCTCATTAGGGCCCCAGCATTTT
CASSSLGPQHF
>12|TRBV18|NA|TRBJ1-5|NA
TGTGCCAGCTCACAACCGAGGGGGCCCCAGCATTTT
CASSQPRGPQHF
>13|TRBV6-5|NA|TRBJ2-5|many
TGTGCCAGCAGTTATCGTGCGGGGGAGACCCAGTACTTC
CASSYRAGETQYF
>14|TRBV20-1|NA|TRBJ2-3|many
TGCAGTGCTAGGGGGGGCCCCGTGACAGATACGCAGTATTTT
CSARGGPVTDTQYF
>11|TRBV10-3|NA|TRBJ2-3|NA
TGTGCCATCAGGGGCACAGATACGCAGTATTTT
CAIRGTDTQYF
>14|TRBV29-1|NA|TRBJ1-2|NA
TGCAGCGTTACTTACGGACCCGGGCTCTATGGCTACACCTTC
CSVTYGPGLYGYTF
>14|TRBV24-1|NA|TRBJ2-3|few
TGTGCCACCAGTGACCGGCCAGACACAGATACGCAGTATTTT
CATSDRPDTDTQYF
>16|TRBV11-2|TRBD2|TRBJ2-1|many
TGTGCCAGCAGCTTACTTCCGGGGGGGCCGGGCAATGAGCAGTTCTTC
CASSLLPGGPGNEQFF
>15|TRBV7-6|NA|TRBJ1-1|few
TGTGCCAGCAGCTCCCTCCGGGGGGTCAACACTGAAGCTTTCTTT
CASSSLRGVNTEAFF
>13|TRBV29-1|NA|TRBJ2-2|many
TGCAGCGTTGATGGGCAGAACACCGGGGAGCTGTTTTTT
CSVDGQNTGELFF
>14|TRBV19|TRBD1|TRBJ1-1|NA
TGTGCCAGTAGGAGGGACAGGCTGAACACTGAAGCTTTCTTT
CASRRDRLNTEAFF
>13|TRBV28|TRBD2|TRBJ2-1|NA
TGTGCCAGCAGGGCCGGGACTACGGGAGAGCAGTTCTTC
CASRAGTTGEQFF
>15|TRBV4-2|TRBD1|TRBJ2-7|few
TGTGCCAGCAGCCGCGGACAGGGGTCTTCCTACGAGCAGTACTTC
CASSRGQGSSYEQYF
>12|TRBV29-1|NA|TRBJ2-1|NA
TGCAGCGTTCAGAGTACAGTGCCTACGACGTTCTTC
CSVQSTVPTTFF
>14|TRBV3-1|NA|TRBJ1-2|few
TGTGCCAGCAGCCGGCCCGACAGCGGATATGGCTACACCTTC
CASSRPDSGYGYTF
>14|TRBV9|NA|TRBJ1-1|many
TGTGCCAGCAGCGTAGGGGCTCTGAACACTGAAGCTTTCTTT
CASSVGALNTEAFF